One and the same sample provided the 20 T cell receptor beta chains below, sequenced in a study of blood T cells in healthy people across ages. Through a sample-barcoded 5' primer and a J-beta primer mix, a second PCR was run for roughly 7 to 11 cycles. Each CDR3 protein gets one entry after TCRdb re-called the 5' RACE reads with MiXCR. The sample has 1.5 million to 2 million distinct CDR3 sequences; 39% are singletons. The sample was blood. The origin of the receptors is a human donor in good health.

This clonotype has more than one count but fewer than ten. This chain uses TRBV6-2 or TRBV6-3 with TRBJ1-2; TRBD1 aligns across 9 bases. In germline, CDR1 is MNHEY, CDR2 SVGEGT. The CDR3 contains 18 residues. Trimming cost V 7 bases and J 7 bases; bases outside gene matches: 22. DNA of the CDR3: TGTGCCAGCAAGGGTGAAACGGGACAGGGTACTCTTCGGAGTGGCTACACCTTC. Translated: CASKGETGQGTLRSGYTF.

This clonotype was counted between two and nine times. V is TRBV10-3 and J is TRBJ2-5; 13 bases agree with TRBD2. Germline assignment: CDR1 ENHRY and CDR2 SYGVKD. V shed 8 bases and J 11 bases; nucleotides not matched to a gene: 5. This CDR3 is 12 amino acids long. CDR3 sequence (DNA): TGTGCCATCGGGACTAGCGGGGATAAGCAGTACTTC. This encodes CAIGTSGDKQYF.

The rearrangement joins TRBV2 to TRBJ2-5; TRBD1 agrees at 7 bases. J gave up 4 bases and V 4 bases, and 9 bases lay outside the gene matches. The CDR3 runs to 15 residues. Germline CDR1 is SNHLY and CDR2 is FYNNEI. Here the CDR3 DNA reads TGTGCCAGCAGTGTGGCCGGGACAGAGGGAGAGACCCAGTACTTC. As protein: CASSVAGTEGETQYF.

This chain connects TRBV4-3 to TRBJ2-3; 8 bases are a match to TRBD2. The germline CDR1 and CDR2 sequences are LGHNA and YSLEER. Trimming removed 0 bases from V and 5 bases from J; junction bases left unmatched: 10. There are 17 residues in the CDR3. The CDR3 nucleotides read TGCGCCAGCAGCCAAGATTACGAAGCGGGGGCCTTAGATACGCAGTATTTT. Protein product: CASSQDYEAGALDTQYF.

The chain combines TRBV6-6 with TRBJ2-1; 9 nucleotides agree with TRBD1. CDR1 and CDR2 from the germline V gene are MNHNY and SVGAGI (reference sequence). CDR3 length: 16 residues. The V gene end was trimmed by 5 bases and the J gene end by 0 bases; junction bases not matched to a gene: 5. CDR3: CASSTLTGGSYNEQFF. The CDR3 coding sequence is TGTGCCAGCAGTACCTTGACAGGGGGCTCCTACAATGAGCAGTTCTTC.

This clonotype was picked up many times. This rearrangement joins TRBV4-1 to TRBJ2-7; D might be TRBD1 or TRBD2, each matching 5 bases. The CDR3 spans 13 residues. Trimming took off 5 bases at V and 1 base at J, with 9 bases between the two ends. Germline lookup yields CDR1 MGHRA and CDR2 YSYEKL. The DNA for the CDR3 is TGCGCCAGCAGCGAGGGACCATCCTACGAGCAGTACTTC. Its protein product is CASSEGPSYEQYF.

This sequence joins TRBV7-2 and TRBJ1-2, with D hard to call. V lost 5 bases and J 2 bases, leaving 21 bases between the germline ends. In germline, CDR1 is SGHTA, CDR2 FQGNSA. The CDR3 sequence is 17 residues long. In nucleotides, the CDR3 is TGTGCCAGCAGCCCCTCGGGGTGGCGGGGATCCAACTATGGCTACACCTTC. As protein: CASSPSGWRGSNYGYTF.

This clonotype was counted a few times. The chain joins TRBV12-5 to TRBJ2-7; 7 bases agree with TRBD1. This CDR3 has 15 residues. The germline gives CDR1 LGHNT, CDR2 FRNRAP. The V and J ends lost 1 base and 2 bases, in that order; junction bases with no gene match: 5. The CDR3 is CASGLGTGNPYEQYF. CDR3 DNA: TGTGCTAGTGGTTTGGGGACAGGAAATCCCTACGAGCAGTACTTC.

In DNA form, the CDR3 reads TGTGCCAGCATCCTAGACTCCTACAATGAGCAGTACTTC. This sequence encodes CASILDSYNEQYF. The genes are TRBV2 and TRBJ2-4; D is ambiguous. CDR1 and CDR2 (germline): SNHLY, FYNNEI. V gave up 7 bases and J gave up 13 bases, with 20 bases separating them. The CDR3 sequence is 13 residues long.

J is TRBJ2-6 and V is TRBV7-9, with D perhaps matching TRBD1 (6 bases). Germline CDR1 SEHNR, CDR2 FQNEAQ (reference sequence). V was shortened by 2 bases and J by 2 bases, with 22 bases between the two germline ends. The CDR3 is 20 residues long. The DNA of the CDR3 is TGTGCCAGCAGCTTAAGTCGGATTGGGCAGGGGAATACTGGGGCCAACGTCCTGACTTTC. Encoded protein: CASSLSRIGQGNTGANVLTF.

The V call is TRBV29-1, the J call TRBJ1-1; no clear D gene. CDR3 length: 12 amino acids. The germline V and J ends were trimmed by 7 bases and 1 base, with 10 bases remaining between them. Germline V gene data show CDR1 as SQVTM and CDR2 as ANQGSEA. CDR3 in amino acids: CSGTDGNTEAFF. For the CDR3, the DNA is TGCAGCGGCACGGACGGGAACACTGAAGCTTTCTTT. Combining the CDR3 with reference TRBV29-1 and TRBJ1-1 gives the whole variable domain SAVISQKPSRDICQRGTSLTIQCQVDSQVTMMFWYRQQPGQSLTLIATANQGSEATYESGFVIDKFPISRPNLTFSTLTVSNMSPEDSSIYLCSGTDGNTEAFFGQGTRLTVV.

This clonotype was recorded at least ten times. The chain is built from TRBV12-3 or TRBV12-4 and TRBJ2-7, with D perhaps TRBD2 (6 bases). Trimming stripped 4 bases from V and 3 bases from J, with 13 bases between. The CDR3 totals 14 residues. This CDR3 is CASSWSGGVYEQYF. Here the CDR3 DNA reads TGTGCCAGCAGTTGGTCCGGGGGTGTCTACGAGCAGTACTTC.

The rearrangement joins TRBV4-1 to TRBJ1-1; 7 nucleotides match TRBD1. The V segment lost 6 bases and the J segment 3 bases; nucleotides outside the gene matches: 7. Germline CDR1 is MGHRA and CDR2 is YSYEKL. The CDR3 runs 14 residues. DNA of the CDR3: TGCGCCAGCAGGCGTCTTCAGGGGGACACTGAAGCTTTCTTT. Its translation: CASRRLQGDTEAFF.

V usage is TRBV7-2 and J usage is TRBJ1-6; TRBD1 matches 8 bases. With V trimmed by 5 bases and J by 7 bases, 10 bases remained unmatched. Germline CDR1 is SGHTA and CDR2 is FQGNSA. The CDR3 is made up of 16 amino acids. CDR3 sequence (DNA): TGTGCCAGCAGCCCCCGAGGACAGGGAGCCAATTCACCCCTCCACTTT. This encodes CASSPRGQGANSPLHF.

The chain carries TRBV2 and TRBJ2-7; a weak D match, TRBD1 (7 bases). The germline V gene has CDR1 SNHLY and CDR2 FYNNEI. Trimming shortened V by 5 bases and J by 4 bases, and 18 bases separated the two germline ends. This CDR3 has 15 amino acids. The CDR3 spells CASSPTSRGTYEQYF. CDR3 coding DNA: TGTGCCAGCAGTCCCACTAGCAGGGGGACTTACGAGCAGTACTTC.

The chain is built from TRBV5-6 and TRBJ2-6; no firm D call. V was cut by 1 base and J by 1 base, with 15 bases left in between. The CDR3 length is 18 residues. The germline gives CDR1 SGHDT, CDR2 YYEEEE. The chain's CDR3 is CASSLLGLQISGANVLTF. The DNA for the CDR3 is TGTGCCAGCAGCTTGTTGGGCCTACAAATTTCTGGGGCCAACGTCCTGACTTTC. Looking up the rest from reference TRBV5-6 and TRBJ2-6 gives the full variable domain: DAGVTQSPTHLIKTRGQQVTLRCSPKSGHDTVSWYQQALGQGPQFIFQYYEEEERQRGNFPDRFSGHQFPNYSSELNVNALLLGDSALYLCASSLLGLQISGANVLTFGAGSRLTVL.

Only a few counts were recorded for this clonotype. The rearrangement uses TRBV12-3 or TRBV12-4 and TRBJ1-6, with a possible D match to TRBD1 (5 bases). Between the trimmed V and J ends, which lost 3 bases and 9 bases, there was a span of 12 bases. CDR3 length equals 14 residues. CDR3: CASSFGGNGSPLHF. The CDR3 coding sequence is TGTGCCAGCAGTTTTGGGGGGAATGGTTCACCCCTCCACTTT.

The chain uses TRBV5-4 and TRBJ1-2, with 10 bases lining up with TRBD1. CDR1 is SGHNT, CDR2 YYREEE, per germline (reference sequence). CDR3 length equals 14 residues. J was trimmed by 8 bases and V by 4 bases; bases with no gene match: 8. This CDR3 reads CASSERQGAQGYTF. The CDR3 region has the DNA TGTGCCAGCAGCGAAAGACAGGGGGCTCAGGGCTACACCTTC.

This clonotype showed up just a few times. The chain carries TRBV27 and TRBJ2-1; 8 positions match TRBD1. CDR1 is MNHEY and CDR2 is SMNVEV in the germline V gene (reference sequence). V lost 7 bases to trimming and J lost 3 bases; unmatched junction nucleotides: 2. CDR3 length: 13 residues. This CDR3 reads CASTDRVYNEQFF. The CDR3 DNA is TGTGCCAGCACGGACAGGGTCTACAATGAGCAGTTCTTC.

This sequence joins TRBV5-1 and TRBJ2-5; the D call may be TRBD1 or TRBD2 (6 bases each). Germline V gene sequence: CDR1 SGHRS, CDR2 YFSETQ. The germline V and J ends were trimmed by 5 bases and 2 bases, with 16 bases remaining between them. The CDR3 extends over 15 amino acids. CDR3 loop: CASRHSGGEQETQYF. Written as DNA, the CDR3 is TGCGCCAGCAGACATTCCGGGGGCGAGCAAGAGACCCAGTACTTC.